The 23 T cell receptor beta chains below come from one sample, sequenced in a study of T cell responses to AZD1222 COVID-19 vaccine. Repertoires were generated with immunoSEQ multiplex PCR, while TCRdb's copy carries only in-frame clones and drops some. The sample holds 140,000 to 150,000 clones; about 90% are singletons and the top ten take over 3%. This material consisted of peripheral blood, taken on day 0 of AZD1222 vaccination. The receptor set was obtained from an adult in good health.

The chain joins TRBV27 to TRBJ2-5, with D maybe TRBD1 (6 bases). The V end lost 2 bases, the J end lost 4 bases, and 11 bases lay between the germline ends. The CDR3 contains 14 residues. Per the germline V gene, CDR1 is MNHEY and CDR2 is SMNVEV (reference sequence). The CDR3 sequence: CASSLGGASETQYF. The DNA for the CDR3 is TGTGCCAGCAGTTTAGGGGGCGCCTCAGAGACCCAGTACTTC.

This clone was counted a single time. The genes are TRBV6-2 or TRBV6-3 and TRBJ2-5; TRBD2 agrees at 9 bases. The length of the CDR3 is 14 residues. Germline trimming cut 0 bases from V and 4 bases from J; bases unmatched to any gene: 0. Per the germline V gene, CDR1 is MNHEY and CDR2 is SVGEGT. The CDR3: CASSYSLAGETQYF. CDR3 nucleotide sequence: TGTGCCAGCAGTTACTCACTAGCGGGAGAGACCCAGTACTTC.

The chain is built from TRBV6-2 or TRBV6-3 and TRBJ1-5; perhaps TRBD1 as D (5 bases). Per the germline V gene, CDR1 is MNHEY and CDR2 is SVGEGT. Trimming left V 6 bases short and J 5 bases short, with 20 bases between. The CDR3 consists of 16 residues. CDR3 sequence reads: CASSHLGGQGYQPQHF. Written as DNA, the CDR3 is TGTGCCAGCAGCCACCTCGGAGGGCAGGGTTATCAGCCCCAGCATTTT.

This clone was detected a few times. The J gene is TRBJ1-1, the V gene TRBV6-4, with D perhaps TRBD1 (5 bases). The CDR3 is made up of 14 amino acids. Germline-derived CDR1 and CDR2 are MRHNA and SNTAGT. V lost 0 bases to trimming and J lost 6 bases, with 11 bases between them. The CDR3 DNA sequence: TGTGCCAGCAGTGACTCGGCGGGGGACCCTGAAGCTTTCTTT. It is translated as CASSDSAGDPEAFF.

The chain couples TRBV5-1 to TRBJ2-6, with 13 bases matching TRBD2. This CDR3 has 18 residues. Germline trimming cut 4 bases from V and 3 bases from J; bases unmatched to any gene: 7. Germline lookup yields CDR1 SGHRS and CDR2 YFSETQ. In DNA form, the CDR3 reads TGCGCCAGCAGCCCAGGACTAGCGGGAGTTTTTGGGGCCAACGTCCTGACTTTC. Translating gives CASSPGLAGVFGANVLTF.

The V call is TRBV30, the J call TRBJ2-5; D may be TRBD2 (5 bases). This CDR3 contains 14 residues. The germline V gene has CDR1 GTSNPN and CDR2 SVGIG (reference sequence). The ends were cut back, 4 bases at V and 4 bases at J, with 16 bases in the middle. The CDR3 coding sequence is TGTGCCTGGACCCCTTTCGGAGGCTCAGAGACCCAGTACTTC. Encoded protein: CAWTPFGGSETQYF.

CDR3 DNA: TGTGCCAGCAGCCCAAGTGGAGCGAACTACGAGCAGTACTTC. This gives the protein CASSPSGANYEQYF. V usage is TRBV7-2 and J usage is TRBJ2-7, with unresolved D. CDR1 is SGHTA, CDR2 FQGNSA, per germline. V dropped 5 bases and J dropped 3 bases, with 14 bases sitting between them. There are 14 residues in the CDR3.

The J gene is TRBJ1-5, the V gene TRBV27; D uncertain. CDR1 is MNHEY, CDR2 SMNVEV, per germline (reference sequence). Trimming shortened V by 2 bases and J by 0 bases, and 5 bases separated the two germline ends. The CDR3 runs 14 residues. The CDR3 region is CASSLQYSNQPQHF. In DNA form, the CDR3 reads TGTGCCAGCAGTTTACAGTATAGCAATCAGCCCCAGCATTTT.

This chain uses TRBV19 with TRBJ2-1; TRBD2 aligns across 15 bases. Germline V lookup: CDR1 LNHDA, CDR2 SQIVND (reference sequence). The CDR3 is 17 amino acids. The J segment lost 7 bases and the V segment lost 5 bases, leaving 9 bases of the junction unmatched. The CDR3 here is CASSLRTSGRDRNEQFF. DNA of the CDR3: TGTGCCAGTAGTCTGCGGACTAGCGGGAGGGATCGAAATGAGCAGTTCTTC.

This sequence joins TRBV7-2 and TRBJ2-3; D is possibly TRBD1 or TRBD2 (5 bases each). This CDR3 has 12 residues. V was clipped by 5 bases and J by 9 bases, with 12 bases between them. Germline V lookup: CDR1 SGHTA, CDR2 FQGNSA. The CDR3: CASSTGLTTQYF. DNA for the CDR3: TGTGCCAGCAGCACAGGACTCACCACGCAGTATTTT.

V and J are TRBV5-6 and TRBJ2-1; D is undetermined. Looked up from germline, CDR1 is SGHDT and CDR2 is YYEEEE. CDR3 size: 14 residues. V lost 0 bases, J lost 4 bases, and 8 bases lay in between. The CDR3 is CASSLVANYNEQFF. The CDR3 region has the DNA TGTGCCAGCAGCTTGGTAGCTAATTACAATGAGCAGTTCTTC.

This chain connects TRBV29-1 to TRBJ1-1; TRBD1 might be the D (5 bases). The CDR3 is 13 amino acids. CDR1 and CDR2 (germline): SQVTM, ANQGSEA. The CDR3: CSSSGRRNTEAFF. CDR3 nucleotide sequence: TGCAGTTCCTCGGGACGCCGGAACACTGAAGCTTTCTTT.

This chain joins TRBV20-1 and TRBJ2-5; D gene uncertain. The CDR3 sequence is 13 residues long. Deletions cut 3 bases from V and 1 base from J, with 9 bases between. Germline CDR1 is DFQATT and CDR2 is SNEGSKA (reference sequence). CDR3 sequence reads: CSASSAVQETQYF. CDR3 bases: TGCAGTGCTAGTTCGGCAGTCCAAGAGACCCAGTACTTC.

The chain employs TRBV19 and TRBJ2-6; D is ambiguous. V gave up 2 bases and J gave up 2 bases, with 4 bases separating them. The CDR3 contains 14 residues. Per the germline V gene, CDR1 is LNHDA and CDR2 is SQIVND (reference sequence). CDR3 nucleotide sequence: TGTGCCAGTAGTATAAAAGCTGGGGCCAACGTCCTGACTTTC. Protein product: CASSIKAGANVLTF.

The rearrangement joins TRBV28 to TRBJ2-3; the D is unclear. V lost 2 bases and J 2 bases, leaving 5 bases between the germline ends. CDR1 and CDR2 from the germline V gene are MDHEN and SYDVKM. The CDR3 extends over 13 amino acids. The chain's CDR3 is CASSLRFTDTQYF. The CDR3 nucleotides are TGTGCCAGCAGTTTAAGGTTCACAGATACGCAGTATTTT.

CDR3 amino acids: CSVNALGQGGTEAFF. CDR3 bases: TGCAGCGTAAACGCATTAGGACAGGGTGGTACTGAAGCTTTCTTT. The rearrangement joins TRBV29-1 to TRBJ1-1, with TRBD1 identical over 8 bases. The CDR3 covers 15 residues. CDR1 is SQVTM and CDR2 is ANQGSEA in the germline V gene. V lost 6 bases to trimming and J lost 5 bases; unmatched junction nucleotides: 14. Full variable domain (missing parts from reference TRBV29-1 and TRBJ1-1): SAVISQKPSRDICQRGTSLTIQCQVDSQVTMMFWYRQQPGQSLTLIATANQGSEATYESGFVIDKFPISRPNLTFSTLTVSNMSPEDSSIYLCSVNALGQGGTEAFFGQGTRLTVV.

V and J are TRBV27 and TRBJ2-7, with D perhaps TRBD1 or TRBD2 (6 bases each). Between the trimmed V and J ends, which lost 3 bases and 1 base, there was a span of 13 bases. CDR1 is MNHEY and CDR2 is SMNVEV in the germline V gene (reference sequence). The CDR3 loop spans 15 amino acids. The CDR3 region has the DNA TGTGCCAGCAGTTTTTCAGGAGGGGGGTCCTACGAGCAGTACTTC. Its translation is CASSFSGGGSYEQYF.

The chain has TRBV7-2 and TRBJ2-5, with 13 bases that match TRBD2. V was pared by 2 bases and J by 5 bases, with 5 bases of the junction left unmatched. Germline CDR1 SGHTA, CDR2 FQGNSA. The CDR3 is 16 amino acids. CDR3 sequence: CASSLTGLAGEETQYF. CDR3 nucleotide sequence: TGTGCCAGCAGCTTAACAGGACTAGCGGGAGAGGAGACCCAGTACTTC.

The chain employs TRBV5-6 and TRBJ1-1, with a possible D match to TRBD1 (5 bases). CDR3 length equals 13 residues. Germline assignment: CDR1 SGHDT and CDR2 YYEEEE. V was cut by 4 bases and J by 5 bases, with 12 bases left in between. CDR3 region: CASSPGGTTEAFF. The CDR3 DNA sequence: TGTGCCAGCAGCCCCGGGGGTACGACTGAAGCTTTCTTT. Complete variable domain (other parts from reference TRBV5-6 and TRBJ1-1): DAGVTQSPTHLIKTRGQQVTLRCSPKSGHDTVSWYQQALGQGPQFIFQYYEEEERQRGNFPDRFSGHQFPNYSSELNVNALLLGDSALYLCASSPGGTTEAFFGQGTRLTVV.

This chain connects TRBV11-3 to TRBJ2-7; D gene unclear. Looked up from germline, CDR1 is SGHNT and CDR2 is YENEEA. V lost 8 bases to trimming and J lost 2 bases, with 16 bases between them. The CDR3 totals 14 residues. CDR3 DNA: TGTGCCAGCGCCGTGGCAGGACCTCCCTACGAGCAGTACTTC. This gives the protein CASAVAGPPYEQYF. Full variable domain (outside the CDR3, taken from reference TRBV11-3 and TRBJ2-7): EAGVVQSPRYKIIEKKQPVAFWCNPISGHNTLYWYLQNLGQGPELLIRYENEEAVDDSQLPKDRFSAERLKGVDSTLKIQPAELGDSAVYLCASAVAGPPYEQYFGPGTRLTVT.

V gene TRBV28 combines with J gene TRBJ1-2; TRBD1 is a possible D gene (5 bases). The V gene's germline CDR1 is MDHEN and CDR2 SYDVKM. The V gene lost 10 bases and the J gene lost 4 bases, with 16 bases spanning the gap. This CDR3 has 13 residues. The CDR3 protein is CATGGGGFYGYTF. DNA of the CDR3: TGTGCCACCGGGGGGGGAGGATTCTATGGCTACACCTTC.

V usage is TRBV7-9 and J usage is TRBJ2-3; a weak D match, TRBD2 (6 bases). V lost 9 bases, J lost 1 base, and 23 bases lay in between. Germline assignment: CDR1 SEHNR and CDR2 FQNEAQ (reference sequence). This CDR3 has 17 amino acids. CDR3 protein: CASSQWGTLRRTDTQYF. The CDR3 DNA reads TGTGCCAGTTCTCAATGGGGGACTTTACGTCGCACAGATACGCAGTATTTT.

The CDR3 protein is CASSLGLGFYNEQFF. The CDR3 DNA follows: TGTGCCAGCAGCTTGGGGCTAGGATTCTACAATGAGCAGTTCTTC. V and J are TRBV7-2 and TRBJ2-1, with D possibly matching TRBD1 (5 bases). Germline CDR1 and CDR2: SGHTA and FQGNSA. The germline V and J ends were trimmed by 3 bases and 3 bases, with 12 bases remaining between them. The CDR3 spans 15 residues. The full variable domain, in which reference TRBV7-2 and TRBJ2-1 provide the parts outside the CDR3, is GAGVSQSPSNKVTEKGKDVELRCDPISGHTALYWYRQSLGQGLEFLIYFQGNSAPDKSGLPSDRFSAERTGGSVSTLTIQRTQQEDSAVYLCASSLGLGFYNEQFFGPGTRLTVL.